Listed here are 4 T cell receptor beta chains from one sample, sequenced in a study of PD-L1 blockade in urothelial cancer. Clones were read by immunoSEQ multiplex PCR, and TCRdb kept only the in-frame ones, dropping some. The table lists about 43,000 clones, approximately 80% of them singletons. This sample's time point: pretreatment peripheral blood. The material was PBMCs, obtained around atezolizumab (anti-PD-L1) treatment. The receptors derive from a man in his 60s with urothelial cancer.

The chain combines TRBV15 with TRBJ1-2, with D possibly matching TRBD1 (5 bases). Per the germline V gene, CDR1 is LNHNV and CDR2 is YYDKDF (reference sequence). V was shortened by 1 base and J by 6 bases, with 18 bases between the two germline ends. The CDR3 spans 16 residues. CDR3 sequence (DNA): TGTGCCACCAGCAGAGCCCCGCGGGGGGGTAGGGATGGCTACACCTTC. Translating it yields CATSRAPRGGRDGYTF. Full variable domain (remainder filled in from reference TRBV15 and TRBJ1-2): DAMVIQNPRYQVTQFGKPVTLSCSQTLNHNVMYWYQQKSSQAPKLLFHYYDKDFNNEADTPDNFQSRRPNTSFCFLDIRSPGLGDTAMYLCATSRAPRGGRDGYTFGSGTRLTVV.

CDR3 sequence (DNA): TGTGCCAGCAGTTTAGGGGGAGGACTAGCGAGATACTTC. This translates into CASSLGGGLARYF. This rearrangement joins TRBV27 to TRBJ2-5, with 9 bases identical to TRBD2. CDR1 is MNHEY, CDR2 SMNVEV, per germline (reference sequence). J was trimmed by 14 bases and V by 2 bases; bases with no gene match: 9. This CDR3 has 13 residues.

The chain employs TRBV19 and TRBJ2-3; TRBD1 matches at 11 bases. Per the germline V gene, CDR1 is LNHDA and CDR2 is SQIVND (reference sequence). This CDR3 region has 14 residues. The J segment lost 4 bases and the V segment lost 8 bases, leaving 5 bases of the junction unmatched. The CDR3 spells CASGEDRGPDTQYF. The CDR3 coding sequence is TGTGCCAGTGGCGAGGACAGGGGGCCAGATACGCAGTATTTT.

The sample holds a few counts of this clone. This chain joins TRBV6-1 and TRBJ2-7; tentative D call: TRBD2 (5 bases). Germline V gene sequence: CDR1 MNHNS, CDR2 SASEGT. CDR3 size: 11 residues. The ends were cut back, 7 bases at V and 3 bases at J, with 7 bases in the middle. DNA for the CDR3: TGTGCCAGCACGGGGAGCTACGAGCAGTACTTC. It encodes CASTGSYEQYF.